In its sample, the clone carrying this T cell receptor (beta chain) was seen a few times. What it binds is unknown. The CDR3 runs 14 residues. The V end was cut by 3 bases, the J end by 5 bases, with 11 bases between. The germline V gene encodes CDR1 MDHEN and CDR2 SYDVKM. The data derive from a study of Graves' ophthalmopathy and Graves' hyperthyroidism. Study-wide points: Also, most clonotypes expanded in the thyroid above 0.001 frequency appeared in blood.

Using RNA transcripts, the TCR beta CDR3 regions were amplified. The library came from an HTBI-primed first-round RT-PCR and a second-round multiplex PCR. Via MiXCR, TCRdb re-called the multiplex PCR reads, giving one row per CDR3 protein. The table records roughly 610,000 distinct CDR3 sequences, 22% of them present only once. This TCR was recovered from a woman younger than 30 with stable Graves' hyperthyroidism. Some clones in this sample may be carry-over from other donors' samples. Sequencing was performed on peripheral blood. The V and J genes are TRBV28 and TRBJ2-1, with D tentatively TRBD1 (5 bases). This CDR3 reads CASSFMGPNNEQFF. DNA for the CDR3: TGTGCCAGCAGTTTCATGGGGCCCAACAATGAGCAGTTCTTC.